The entry below describes one TCR beta chain. What it binds is unknown. The assay was run at survey level. Data came from immunoSEQ multiplex PCR; TCRdb stores just in-frame clones and leaves some out. The sample has about 23,000 clones, around three quarters seen once. Trimming took off 4 bases at V and 3 bases at J, with 11 bases between the two ends. The germline CDR1 and CDR2 sequences are SGDLS and YYNGEE. The CDR3 has 14 amino acids. These data come from a study of STAT5B mutations in CD4+ large granular lymphocyte leukemia. The study's findings and limits: Compared with healthy controls (2/35), patient top clones favored TRBV06 (8/27).

The chain recombines TRBV9 with TRBJ1-5, with D possibly TRBD1 on 6 matching bases. Sequencing was carried out using CD4+ T cells from blood buffy coats. This TCR was recovered from a human donor in good health. The CDR3 loop reads CASSTAGVNQPQHF. The CDR3, as DNA: TGTGCCAGCAGCACCGCAGGGGTCAATCAGCCCCAGCATTTT.